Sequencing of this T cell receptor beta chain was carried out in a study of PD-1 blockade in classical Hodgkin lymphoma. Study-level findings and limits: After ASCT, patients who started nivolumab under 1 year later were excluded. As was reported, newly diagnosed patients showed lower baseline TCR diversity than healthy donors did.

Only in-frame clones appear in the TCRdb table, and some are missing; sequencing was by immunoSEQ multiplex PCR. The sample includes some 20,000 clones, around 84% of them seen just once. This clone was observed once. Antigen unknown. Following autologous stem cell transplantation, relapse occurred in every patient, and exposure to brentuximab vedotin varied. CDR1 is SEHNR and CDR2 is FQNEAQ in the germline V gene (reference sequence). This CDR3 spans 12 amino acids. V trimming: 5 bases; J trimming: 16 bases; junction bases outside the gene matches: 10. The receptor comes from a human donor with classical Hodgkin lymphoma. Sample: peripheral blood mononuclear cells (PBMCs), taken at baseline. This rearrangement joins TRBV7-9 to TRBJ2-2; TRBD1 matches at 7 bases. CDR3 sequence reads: CASSGTVPLPFF. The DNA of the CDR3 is TGTGCCAGCAGCGGGACAGTACCCCTCCCGTTTTTT. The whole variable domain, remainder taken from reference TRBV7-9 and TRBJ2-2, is DTGVSQNPRHKITKRGQNVTFRCDPISEHNRLYWYRQTLGQGPEFLTYFQNEAQLEKSRLLSDRFSAERPKGSFSTLEIQRTEQGDSAMYLCASSGTVPLPFFGEGSRLTVL.